This T cell receptor (beta chain) came from a study of cytomegalovirus exposure and HLA in healthy donors (dated by TCRdb to 2016 to 2017). Background on the whole study: An earlier analysis of several hundred of the donors reported approximately 300 Gb of sequence data and 100 million to 140 million unique TCR beta sequences from about 179 million T cells. Roughly 310 gigabases of sequencing data and roughly 90 million unique TCR sequences were included in an early release covering about 620 HLA-typed donors. The genetic ancestry cluster associated with self-reported Caucasian donors included 65% to 90% of the roughly 400 genotyped donors. The study aimed to test whether cataloging public T cell receptors could reveal signatures of past pathogen exposure. The study profiled the T cell repertoires of under 850 subjects by immunosequencing and related them to cytomegalovirus serostatus. A separate validation cohort of over 95 different subjects was used in addition to the approximately 700-subject first cohort. To predict cytomegalovirus infection status, the study brought together high-throughput TCR immunosequencing, statistical association of individual TCRs with disease status, and machine learning. To study patterns of TCR occurrence, a later analysis re-analyzed previously published TCR beta repertoires from under 750 donors and added high-resolution HLA genotyping. The later analysis used no new phenotypic data to find candidate immune exposures, relying instead on TCR beta sequences and their occurrence across donors. In an earlier analysis of 587 of the donors, high-throughput TCR beta sequencing was used to judge whether each TCR beta V gene segment behaved as functional or pseudogenic. Donor age, sex, ethnicity and CMV serostatus were compiled together with the repertoire data. A later genetic analysis used genome-wide SNP genotypes for about 65% of the 666 donors, treating that subset as a discovery cohort. All discovery cohort repertoires had been generated on a single sequencing platform. Both class I and class II loci were covered by HLA typing, at four-digit resolution. The number of donors typed differed by locus, with roughly 620-630 for A, B, C, DRB1 and DQB1, 522 for DQA1, 606 for DPA1, and 472 for DPB1. Four to six DR-DQ haplotypes were handled as single units for association and clustering, since linkage in the cohort was strong. Among 300 to 500 genotyped donors of the cohort, an average of around 250,000 unique TCR beta nucleotide sequences was sequenced per donor, of which 15% to 20% were non-productive. The full study reports these points: In an earlier analysis of some 550 of the donors, most TCR beta V segments were observed in productive rearrangements about 87% or about 30% of the time, broadly matching IMGT annotations. In the study, some 180 TCR beta chains were listed as associated with cytomegalovirus. A later genetic analysis associated a missense DCLRE1C variant with V-gene and J-gene trimming of TCR beta chains, and an independent cohort replicated the association. A later analysis found that HLA-associated TCR beta chains were more clonally expanded and had lower generation probabilities than equally common non-associated chains. Because counts were too low, 15 to 20 rarely observed V segments, including chromosome 9 orphons, were excluded from the earlier analysis of a few hundred of the donors. According to the authors, the approach could potentially be generalized to other disease states and immunological phenotypes. Strong co-occurrence of HLA alleles, especially DR and DQ, made assigning TCR associations to individual alleles difficult. In vitro tests confirmed that a few of the cytomegalovirus-associated TCR beta chains recognize cytomegalovirus antigens. A further reported finding was that TCR beta sequences accurately predicted the HLA-A and HLA-B alleles for most subjects in the first cohort. Presence/absence analyses assumed roughly uniform sequencing depth across donors, an assumption that may not hold. A later analysis found that most CMV-associated TCR beta chains appeared HLA-restricted, with HLA associations seemingly driven largely by CMV exposure. Compared with the approximately 670-donor mean, donors in an Asian-associated ancestry cluster had fewer N-insertions in productive TCRs, according to a later genetic analysis. In a later analysis, several top co-occurrence clusters were reported to appear linked to parvovirus B19, influenza, CMV and Epstein-Barr virus. HLA typing was unavailable for some donors at each locus, so association tests used only the typed subset. The 87-base-pair reads could not distinguish some IMGT-functional V segments, including TRBV6-2 and TRBV6-3, so those segments were excluded. For the cohort, immune exposure information was limited to CMV serostatus. Linkage disequilibrium might explain the correlated functional status among segregating V segments, but an unknown experimental factor could not be ruled out. The cohort was sequenced for TCR beta chains only, and without alpha or paired-chain data the features that could be detected were limited. The classifier was reported to diagnose cytomegalovirus status with high specificity and sensitivity in both the original cohort and the validation cohort. In a later analysis, TCR association rates were found to vary across HLA loci, with the most associated TCRs seen for DRB1 alleles and the fewest for HLA-C alleles. A group of highly shared sequence variants was considered likely to be a technical artifact of the sequencing pipeline. At a false discovery rate of 0.05, a later analysis linked some 18,000 TCR beta sequences to specific HLA alleles. Most TCR sequences were observed very rarely across donors, whereas some public TCRs were present in many individuals.

As for this clone: Its antigen has not been determined. Within one base of it there is no much larger clone, and no base qualities were kept.

Receptor amplification or capture employed the immunoSEQ multiplex PCR assay. A mixture of 60 forward primers for TCR Vbeta segments and 13 reverse primers for TCR Jbeta segments was used in the multiplex PCR. A multiplex PCR assay on genomic DNA amplified the CDR3 region of rearranged TCR beta genes. The Illumina HiSeq System was used to sequence the amplified TCR beta libraries as 87-base-pair reads. The paper's processing steps were these. In a later analysis, about 80 million unique TCR beta chains were counted across the roughly 670 repertoires, and around 11 million of these chains were shared by at least two donors. Raw reads were error-corrected and collapsed into unique sequences by a nearest-neighbor algorithm in which closely related sequences were merged to remove PCR and sequencing errors. Alignment of CDR3 sequences to IMGT reference sequences was used to assign V, D and J gene segments. For a sequence to be retained, at least a six-nucleotide match to both a V gene segment and a J gene segment was required. A rearrangement was called productive if the CDR3 had no stop codons and remained in frame with V and J, and every other rearrangement was called non-productive. Following IMGT convention, CDR3 was defined as the stretch from the second conserved V-encoded cysteine up to the conserved J-encoded phenylalanine. Sequences without an unambiguous match to a single V gene segment were excluded from the earlier analysis of about 640 of the donors. In an earlier analysis of 500 to 750 of the donors, V segments were called functional above 56.7% productive rearrangements and were called segregating when the between-donor standard deviation exceeded 5%. To diagnose cytomegalovirus status from the catalog of TCR beta chain sequences, a statistical classification framework was built. In a later analysis, V and J genes were assigned by comparing TCR nucleotide sequences against IMGT/GENE-DB human TR gene sequences. A later analysis assigned CDR3 sequences and most-parsimonious VDJ recombination scenarios with the TCRdist pipeline. In a later analysis, every TCR beta chain was defined by the combination of its CDR3 amino acid sequence and its V-gene family, and reads without a unique V-gene family were dropped. As a way to deal with suspected cross-contamination and a sequencing artifact, a later analysis dropped nearly 600 nucleotide sequences that were highly shared and had low generation probability. A later analysis calculated a clonal expansion index for each public chain from normalized within-repertoire ranks of inferred template counts. A later analysis computed generation probabilities with a VDJ recombination model fitted to out-of-frame rearrangements, and checked the results against IGoR. Hypergeometric tests were used in a later analysis to score TCR-TCR, TCR-HLA and TCR-CMV co-occurrence, with a repertoire-size bias correction applied to the TCR pairs. In a later analysis, false discovery rates were estimated by permuting HLA or CMV assignments 20 times. In a later analysis, co-occurring TCRs were grouped using DBSCAN, with TCRdist sequence similarity added in when clustering inside HLA-allele-positive subsets. Repertoires with fewer than 30,000 or more than 120,000 public chains were left out of co-occurrence clustering, as were five repertoires with anomalous nucleotide sharing. The immuneACCESS repertoire file appears here via TCRdb, limited to in-frame rearrangements. These files lack a portion of the clones; in checked studies, under half of the deficit traces to unresolved V genes, and the cause of the others is not known. V and J calls and clone size come straight from that table; D and trimming were deduced from the DNA. Within this sample are approximately 54,000 clones, with under 90% of them counted one time only. The top ten hold 2.5% to 3.5% of the sample.

According to the germline V gene (reference sequence), CDR1 reads PRHDT and CDR2 reads FYEKMQ. The CDR3 spans 12 residues, from the cysteine through the phenylalanine. Kept here is only the CDR3 DNA, which spans 36 bases and is read in frame from base 1. Deletion took 5 bases off V and 2 bases off J, with a span of 7 bases between the germline ends. The cohort comprised fewer than 750 healthy bone marrow donors. Cohort members were all nominally healthy when sampled, although unrecorded immune exposures were likely present. The donor was CMV seronegative and was included in the group of under 450 seronegative cohort members. Each donor provided a peripheral blood sample, and peripheral blood mononuclear cells were used for TCR beta sequencing. Genomic DNA was extracted from the blood cell samples with the Qiagen DNeasy Blood Extraction Kit.

The chain was built from TRBV13 and TRBJ2-7, with no reliable assignment of the D segment. This TCR was sampled from a woman aged 18-29 years in good health and CMV-seronegative. The sequenced sample consisted of PBMCs. The CDR3 reads CASSLLPYEQYF. The sequenced DNA is TGTGCCAGCAGCCTCCTTCCCTACGAGCAGTACTTC.